The rows below give T cell receptor beta chains drawn from one sample of a study of identical twins. TCRdb called the 5' RACE reads again in MiXCR, with one record for every CDR3 protein. The sample yields over 250,000 distinct CDR3 sequences, more than 8% seen once. These data were likewise used in another study, on yellow fever vaccine responses in identical twins.

Source material: CD8+ T cells sorted from blood. The receptors shown here come from a woman younger than 30 in good health. The CDR3 runs from the conserved cysteine through the conserved F or W.

v_gene | CDR3aa
TRBV12-3/TRBV12-4 | CASRGQLNYGYTF
TRBV4-3 | CASSQSLAKETQYF
TRBV10-2 | CASSESRGLLHNEQFF
TRBV19 | CASTSPGREKLFF
TRBV12-3/TRBV12-4 | CASSLSHIPYEQYF
TRBV7-6 | CASSGLTGSGQETQYF
TRBV12-3/TRBV12-4 | CASSLSSARLESYNEQFF
TRBV4-1 | CASSQEDRHTDTQYF
TRBV7-2 | CASSPGTGGFFEQYF
TRBV21-1 | CAEGGCEQFF
TRBV19 | CASSAGGGEQYF
TRBV2 | CASGTILTYEQYF
TRBV18 | CASSPGAPEGEQFF
TRBV7-9 | CASSFREWGDYEQYF
TRBV14 | CASSGTSGRGDSYNEQFF
TRBV4-2 | CASSQVSTGDEQYF
TRBV11-2 | CASSQHRGLDIQYF
TRBV6-6 | CASSGSENTEAFF
TRBV12-3/TRBV12-4 | CASSLAVLSPYEQYF
TRBV12-3/TRBV12-4 | CASSPAGLVLYNEQFF
TRBV3-1 | CASSQDPRSEQYF
TRBV6-5 | CASSGTSGNQETQYF
TRBV20-1 | CSARGASGRAFLYEQFF
TRBV4-1 | CASSQEEASGHYGYTF
TRBV27 | CASSLLLSGLNEQFF
TRBV5-5 | CASSLAAASLYEQYF
TRBV7-8 | CASSLGSGTGGSYNEQFF
TRBV4-3 | CASSHLAGYYNEQFF
TRBV2 | CASVGGSDTQYF
TRBV4-3 | CASSQETSGYSNEQFF
TRBV6-2/TRBV6-3 | CASSYPTSASSPYEQYF
TRBV18 | CASSPPIRDRGNEQYF
TRBV6-2/TRBV6-3 | CASSYLASERLF
TRBV29-1 | CSVGQLSTDTQYF
TRBV3-1 | CASSQDLVADRTDTQYF
TRBV11-2 | CASSLSSTGTASYEQYF
TRBV9 | CASSAAASDADTQYF
TRBV28 | CASNHANEQYF
TRBV11-3 | CASSSPDGDLGIYNEQFF
TRBV28 | CASSTLAGLTVDEQYF
TRBV7-9 | CASSPGRGAYEQYF
TRBV7-2 | CASSFSGFSSYEQYF
TRBV18 | CASSQDAAGGGIEQFF
TRBV14 | CASSRQGWGEAFF
TRBV11-1 | CASSDRLAGGHEARDTQYF
TRBV4-3 | CASSQDRTGRLETQYF
TRBV7-2 | CASSFVQSSYNEQFF
TRBV4-1 | CASSQDYEESSYEQYF
TRBV7-9 | CASRQNHEQYF
TRBV7-9 | CASSSGGNRNEQFF
TRBV4-1 | CASSQEWGLNTEAFF
TRBV5-1 | CASSLGQIKRDYEQYF